Listed below are T cell receptor beta chains from one sample, sequenced in a study of blood T cells in healthy people across ages. TCRdb fed the 5' RACE reads into MiXCR, producing one record per CDR3 protein. Of roughly 1,700,000 distinct CDR3 sequences listed, roughly 27% are singletons. The specimen sequenced was blood. Receptor source: a woman in her 30s in good health. Both conserved end residues are trimmed from each CDR3.

v_call	cdr3_length	cdr3_aa
TRBV25-1	12	ASSESVATNEQF
TRBV29-1	11	SVVYNDAQPQH
TRBV20-1	12	SASRDFGKYEQY
TRBV27	12	ASSWGGGDNEQF
TRBV2	11	ASNRAVEETQY
TRBV29-1	12	SVETHLAKNIQY
TRBV20-1	10	MAGAAADTQY
TRBV28	13	ASRSHQISNQPQH
TRBV4-3	15	ASSQPSVADPSYEQY
TRBV20-1	13	SARSNRGSNQPQH
TRBV9	13	ASSPTSGSWYEQY
TRBV3-1	13	ASSQDWRSQETQY
TRBV7-9	12	ASSLAHSSYEQY
TRBV29-1	11	GVEDTGPYEQY
TRBV20-1	12	SASPSLSNQPQH
TRBV2	11	ASSPNWGNEQF
TRBV7-9	11	ASSPGGLGAQY